Described below is a single T cell receptor beta chain sequence and its context. Antigen unknown. Germline assignment: CDR1 LGHNA and CDR2 YSLEER. V was clipped by 1 base and J by 4 bases, with 8 bases between them. The CDR3 consists of 14 residues. This sample is part of a study of cytomegalovirus exposure and HLA in healthy donors. Points from the study as a whole: Reportedly, cytomegalovirus status was diagnosed with high sensitivity and specificity. Near-uniform donor sequencing depth was presumed by presence/absence analyses. In a later analysis, about 17,000 TCR beta sequences were associated with HLA alleles at 0.05 false discovery rate. Listed as cytomegalovirus-associated were 164 TCR beta chains.

Primers for the PCR totalled 60 Vbeta and 13 Jbeta. Method: immunoSEQ multiplex PCR; TCRdb's copy keeps in-frame clones and lacks some. The table has some 84,000 clones, 78% seen once; the top ten hold 2% to 3%. This chain joins TRBV4-3 and TRBJ1-5, with D unresolved. This receptor was taken from a male donor in good health and CMV-seropositive. The specimen sequenced was PBMCs. CDR3 coding DNA: TGCGCCAGCAGCCAAGCTACGGGGAATCAGCCCCAGCATTTT. Encoded protein: CASSQATGNQPQHF.